A single sample gave rise to the 12 T cell receptor beta chains below, sequenced in a study of cytomegalovirus exposure and HLA in healthy donors. 60 Vbeta and 13 Jbeta primers were used in PCR. Sequencing used immunoSEQ multiplex PCR; TCRdb keeps in-frame clones, though not all of them. Among under 110,000 clones listed, 65% to 80% were seen once. Sequencing used PBMCs. Receptor source: a male donor in good health and CMV-seropositive.

J is TRBJ2-3 and V is TRBV18, with D maybe TRBD1 (5 bases). The length of the CDR3 is 15 residues. Looked up from germline, CDR1 is KGHSH and CDR2 is LQKENI. Trimming took off 2 bases at V and 3 bases at J, with 12 bases between the two ends. CDR3 DNA sequence: TGTGCCAGCTCACCAGTGGCAGGGAAAACAGATACGCAGTATTTT. Protein product: CASSPVAGKTDTQYF. The whole variable domain, filled in from reference TRBV18 and TRBJ2-3, reads NAGVMQNPRHLVRRRGQEARLRCSPMKGHSHVYWYRQLPEEGLKFMVYLQKENIIDESGMPKERFSAEFPKEGPSILRIQQVVRGDSAAYFCASSPVAGKTDTQYFGPGTRLTVL.

V and J are TRBV7-2 and TRBJ2-7, with TRBD2 matching 9 bases. This CDR3 comprises 19 residues. Trimming cost V 2 bases and J 0 bases; bases outside gene matches: 14. Germline CDR1 reads SGHTA; CDR2 reads FQGNSA. The CDR3 DNA sequence: TGTGCCAGCAGCTTATGGTCGGCGGGGGGGCCCGCAAGCTCCTACGAGCAGTACTTC. This translates into CASSLWSAGGPASSYEQYF. The full variable domain, completed using reference TRBV7-2 and TRBJ2-7, is GAGVSQSPSNKVTEKGKDVELRCDPISGHTALYWYRQSLGQGLEFLIYFQGNSAPDKSGLPSDRFSAERTGGSVSTLTIQRTQQEDSAVYLCASSLWSAGGPASSYEQYFGPGTRLTVT.

The chain uses TRBV4-2 and TRBJ1-5, with a weak D call TRBD1 (5 bases). The CDR3 consists of 14 residues. Germline loops: CDR1 LGHNA, CDR2 YNFKEQ. The V and J ends lost 0 bases and 6 bases respectively, with 9 bases between them. CDR3 coding DNA: TGTGCCAGCAGCCAAGAGGCCAGGGTTCAGCCCCAGCATTTT. This encodes CASSQEARVQPQHF.

The chain uses TRBV7-2 and TRBJ2-7; maybe TRBD2 (5 bases). Per germline, CDR1 SGHTA and CDR2 FQGNSA. The V end was cut by 5 bases, the J end by 2 bases, with 13 bases between. This CDR3 is 14 amino acids long. The CDR3 loop is CASSILPEAYEQYF. In DNA form, the CDR3 reads TGTGCCAGCAGCATACTACCGGAGGCCTACGAGCAGTACTTC.

This clone was observed a few times. The V and J genes are TRBV30 and TRBJ2-1, with a possible D match to TRBD1 (5 bases). This CDR3 spans 14 amino acids. Germline lookup yields CDR1 GTSNPN and CDR2 SVGIG (reference sequence). V was cut by 1 base and J by 6 bases, with 13 bases left in between. The CDR3 sequence is CAWSGGQAPNEQFF. The CDR3 DNA is TGTGCCTGGAGTGGGGGCCAGGCCCCCAATGAGCAGTTCTTC.

The chain has TRBV5-1 and TRBJ2-5; tentatively, D is TRBD2 (6 bases). The length of the CDR3 is 15 residues. Germline V gene data show CDR1 as SGHRS and CDR2 as YFSETQ. V lost 7 bases, J lost 1 base, and 17 bases lay in between. CDR3 bases: TGCGCCAGCGGGTGGCGGGGAGGAAGCCAAGAGACCCAGTACTTC. Translation: CASGWRGGSQETQYF. Supplemented by reference TRBV5-1 and TRBJ2-5, the full variable domain reads KAGVTQTPRYLIKTRGQQVTLSCSPISGHRSVSWYQQTPGQGLQFLFEYFSETQRNKGNFPGRFSGRQFSNSRSEMNVSTLELGDSALYLCASGWRGGSQETQYFGPGTRLLVL.

The chain uses TRBV4-2 and TRBJ2-5; TRBD2 matches 8 bases. V lost 0 bases to trimming and J lost 5 bases; unmatched junction nucleotides: 5. Germline CDR1 reads LGHNA; CDR2 reads YNFKEQ. This CDR3 region has 15 residues. Here the CDR3 reads CASSQDPGGPETQYF. As DNA, the CDR3 is TGTGCCAGCAGCCAAGATCCGGGGGGGCCGGAGACCCAGTACTTC.

The CDR3 loop is CASSRSYNEQFF. CDR3 sequence (DNA): TGTGCCAGCAGCAGATCATACAATGAGCAGTTCTTC. The V gene is TRBV2, the J gene TRBJ2-1; D is ambiguous. Germline CDR1 reads SNHLY; CDR2 reads FYNNEI. With 6 bases removed from V and 4 bases from J, the gap between germline ends came to 7 bases. CDR3 length: 12 residues.

The V and J genes are TRBV5-1 and TRBJ2-2; a possible D gene is TRBD1 (6 bases). Trimming left V 4 bases short and J 10 bases short, with 14 bases between. Germline lookup yields CDR1 SGHRS and CDR2 YFSETQ. The CDR3 has 13 amino acids. In DNA form, the CDR3 reads TGCGCCAGCAGCCCGGACAGACATCAGGAGCTGTTTTTT. Translation: CASSPDRHQELFF.

The chain is built from TRBV6-5 and TRBJ2-2; D unclear. Between the trimmed V and J ends, which lost 2 bases and 6 bases, there was a span of 13 bases. The CDR3 is 15 amino acids. Germline-derived CDR1 and CDR2 are MNHEY and SVGAGI. In nucleotides, the CDR3 is TGTGCCAGCAGTTACACTGCCCGAGATTCCGGGGAGCTGTTTTTT. It encodes CASSYTARDSGELFF.

The genes are TRBV30 and TRBJ1-3, with D tentatively TRBD1 (6 bases). CDR3 length equals 13 residues. The V end was cut by 4 bases, the J end by 7 bases, with 14 bases between. From germline, CDR1 is GTSNPN and CDR2 SVGIG (reference sequence). CDR3 bases: TGTGCCTGGATGGGTACAGGGCCGAACACCATATATTTT. Protein sequence: CAWMGTGPNTIYF. Using reference TRBV30 and TRBJ1-3 for the parts outside the CDR3, the full variable domain is SQTIHQWPATLVQPVGSPLSLECTVEGTSNPNLYWYRQAAGRGLQLLFYSVGIGQISSEVPQNLSASRPQDRQFILSSKKLLLSDSGFYLCAWMGTGPNTIYFGEGSWLTVV.

V and J are TRBV6-5 and TRBJ1-1, with TRBD1 identical over 7 bases. J gave up 1 base and V 2 bases, and 1 base lay outside the gene matches. From germline, CDR1 is MNHEY and CDR2 SVGAGI. This CDR3 is 14 amino acids long. CDR3 residues: CASSYRTGNTEAFF. CDR3 nucleotides: TGTGCCAGCAGTTACAGGACAGGGAACACTGAAGCTTTCTTT.